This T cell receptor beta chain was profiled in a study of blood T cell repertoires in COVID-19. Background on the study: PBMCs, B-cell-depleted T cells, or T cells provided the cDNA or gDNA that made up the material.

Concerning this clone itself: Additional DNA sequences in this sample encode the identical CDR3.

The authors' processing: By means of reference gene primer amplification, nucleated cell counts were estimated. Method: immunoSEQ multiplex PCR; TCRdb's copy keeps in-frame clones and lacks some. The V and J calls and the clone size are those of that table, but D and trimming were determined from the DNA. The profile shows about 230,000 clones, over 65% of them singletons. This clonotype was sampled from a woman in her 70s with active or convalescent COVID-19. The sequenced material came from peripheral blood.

The CDR3 loop reads CASSSGTGSNQPQHF. The CDR3 nucleotides read TGTGCCAGCAGTTCCGGGACAGGTAGCAATCAGCCCCAGCATTTT. This chain links TRBV6-5 with TRBJ1-5; 8 bases match TRBD1. V lost 4 bases, J lost 0 bases, and 2 bases stayed unmatched. The germline gives CDR1 MNHEY, CDR2 SVGAGI. The CDR3 is 15 amino acids.